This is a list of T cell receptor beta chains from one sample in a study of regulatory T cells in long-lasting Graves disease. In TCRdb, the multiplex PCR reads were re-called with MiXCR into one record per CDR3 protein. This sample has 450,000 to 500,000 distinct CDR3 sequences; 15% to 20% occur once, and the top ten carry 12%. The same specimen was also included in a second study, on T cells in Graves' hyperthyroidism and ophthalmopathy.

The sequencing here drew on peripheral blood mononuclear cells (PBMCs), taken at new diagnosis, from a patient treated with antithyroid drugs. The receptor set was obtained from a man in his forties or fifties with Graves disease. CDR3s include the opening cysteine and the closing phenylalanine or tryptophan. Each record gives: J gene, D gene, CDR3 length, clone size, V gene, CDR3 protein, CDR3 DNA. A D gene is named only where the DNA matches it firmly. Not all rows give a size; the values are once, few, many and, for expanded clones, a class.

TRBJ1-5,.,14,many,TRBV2,CASSDRVNNQPQHF,TGTGCCAGCAGTGACAGGGTAAACAATCAGCCCCAGCATTTT
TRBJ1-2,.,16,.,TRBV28,CASSLGQWGSGYGYTF,TGTGCCAGCAGTTTGGGCCAATGGGGATCGGGCTATGGCTACACCTTC
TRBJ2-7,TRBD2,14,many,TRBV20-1,CGASGIKGPYEQYF,TGCGGAGCAAGCGGGATTAAGGGGCCCTACGAGCAGTACTTC
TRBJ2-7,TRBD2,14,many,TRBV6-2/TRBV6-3,CASSYAGGPGEQYF,TGTGCCAGCAGTTACGCGGGAGGGCCCGGGGAGCAGTACTTC
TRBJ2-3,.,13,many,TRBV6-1,CASSGQHTDTQYF,TGTGCCAGCAGTGGACAGCACACAGATACGCAGTATTTT
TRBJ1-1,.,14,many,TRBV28,CASSLLSGMTEAFF,TGTGCCAGCAGTTTGCTTTCCGGGATGACTGAAGCTTTCTTT
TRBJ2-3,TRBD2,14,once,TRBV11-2,CASRAGLARDTQYF,TGTGCCAGCCGGGCTGGACTAGCGAGGGATACGCAGTATTTT
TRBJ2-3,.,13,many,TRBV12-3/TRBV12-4,CASSTGGADTQYF,TGTGCCAGCAGTACCGGGGGTGCAGATACGCAGTATTTT
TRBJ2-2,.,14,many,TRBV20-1,CSARDRTHTGELFF,TGCAGTGCTAGAGATCGGACTCACACCGGGGAGCTGTTTTTT
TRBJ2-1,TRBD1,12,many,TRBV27,CASWDRGYEQFF,TGTGCCAGCTGGGACAGGGGATATGAGCAGTTCTTC
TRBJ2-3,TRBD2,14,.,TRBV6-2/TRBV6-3,CASSLSGKADTQYF,TGTGCCAGCAGTTTAAGCGGGAAGGCAGATACGCAGTATTTT
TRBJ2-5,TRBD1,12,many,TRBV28,CASSRTGETQYF,TGTGCCAGCAGTCGGACAGGGGAGACCCAGTACTTC
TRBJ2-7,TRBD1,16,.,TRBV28,CASSLLGQGANNEQYF,TGTGCCAGCAGTTTACTGGGACAGGGGGCAAACAACGAGCAGTACTTC
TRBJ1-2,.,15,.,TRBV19,CATTPGDGELDGYTF,TGTGCCACCACCCCGGGGGACGGGGAGCTGGATGGCTACACCTTC
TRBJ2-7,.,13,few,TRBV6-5,CASSSVQGYEQYF,TGTGCCAGCAGTTCCGTACAGGGCTACGAGCAGTACTTC
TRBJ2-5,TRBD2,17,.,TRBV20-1,CSARRLAGVFRSETQYF,TGCAGTGCTAGAAGACTAGCGGGAGTTTTTAGGTCGGAGACCCAGTACTTC
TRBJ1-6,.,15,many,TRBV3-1,CASSTPGSQDSPLHF,TGTGCCAGCAGTACCCCCGGGAGCCAGGATTCACCCCTCCACTTT
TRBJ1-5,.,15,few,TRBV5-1,CASSLDPYSNQPQHF,TGCGCCAGCAGCTTGGATCCATATAGCAATCAGCCCCAGCATTTT
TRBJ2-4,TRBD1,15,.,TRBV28,CASSGTGWAKNIQYF,TGTGCCAGCAGTGGGACAGGTTGGGCCAAAAACATTCAGTACTTC
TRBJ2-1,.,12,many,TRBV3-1,CASSHLGSEQFF,TGTGCCAGCAGCCATCTCGGGTCAGAGCAGTTCTTC
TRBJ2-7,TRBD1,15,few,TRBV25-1,CASRNTGTGGYEQYF,TGTGCCAGCAGGAACACAGGGACAGGGGGGTACGAGCAGTACTTC
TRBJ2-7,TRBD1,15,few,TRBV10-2,CASSERQGVSYEQYF,TGCGCCAGCAGTGAAAGACAGGGGGTTTCCTACGAGCAGTACTTC
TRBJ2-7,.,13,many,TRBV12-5,CASGLDSSYEQYF,TGTGCTAGTGGTCTGGACAGTTCCTACGAGCAGTACTTC
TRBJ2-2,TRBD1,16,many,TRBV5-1,CASRRGLAANTGELFF,TGCGCCAGCAGGAGGGGGCTAGCAGCGAACACCGGGGAGCTGTTTTTT
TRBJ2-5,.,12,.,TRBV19,CASSIGRETQYF,TGTGCCAGTAGTATAGGTCGGGAGACCCAGTACTTC
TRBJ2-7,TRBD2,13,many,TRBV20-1,CSATHGLAYEQYF,TGCAGTGCCACTCACGGACTAGCCTACGAGCAGTACTTC
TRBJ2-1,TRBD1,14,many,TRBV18,CASSQGQGYNEQFF,TGTGCCAGCTCACAGGGACAGGGGTACAATGAGCAGTTCTTC
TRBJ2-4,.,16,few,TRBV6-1,CAIDQQGGEAKNIQYF,TGTGCCATCGACCAGCAGGGGGGGGAGGCCAAAAACATTCAGTACTTC
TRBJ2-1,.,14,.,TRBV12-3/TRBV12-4,CASSLGLPLREQFF,TGTGCCAGCAGCCTCGGACTACCGCTGAGAGAGCAGTTCTTC
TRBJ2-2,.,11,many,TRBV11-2,CASSAFGELFF,TGTGCCAGCAGCGCCTTCGGGGAGCTGTTTTTT
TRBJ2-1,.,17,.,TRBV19,CASSIEKHWSSYNEQFF,TGTGCCAGTAGTATAGAGAAGCACTGGAGCTCCTACAATGAGCAGTTCTTC
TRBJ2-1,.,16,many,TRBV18,CASSPLSGGRYNEQFF,TGTGCCAGCTCACCACTAAGTGGGGGGCGCTACAATGAGCAGTTCTTC
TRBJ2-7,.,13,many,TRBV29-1,CSVVGVPPYEQYF,TGCAGCGTTGTAGGAGTACCCCCCTACGAGCAGTACTTC
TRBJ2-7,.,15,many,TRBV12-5,CASGLPRDGYYEQYF,TGTGCTAGTGGTTTGCCGCGGGACGGCTACTACGAGCAGTACTTC
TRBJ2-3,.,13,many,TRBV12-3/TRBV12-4,CASRLTSTDTQYF,TGTGCCAGCAGATTGACTAGCACAGATACGCAGTATTTT
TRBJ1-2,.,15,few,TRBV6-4,CASSENGFLNYGYTF,TGTGCCAGCAGTGAGAATGGATTCCTTAACTATGGCTACACCTTC
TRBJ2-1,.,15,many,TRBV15,CATSRGVFSYNEQFF,TGTGCCACCTCGAGGGGTGTTTTCTCCTACAATGAGCAGTTCTTC
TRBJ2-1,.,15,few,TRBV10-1,CASSRAGTAYNEQFF,TGCGCCAGCAGCCGAGCGGGTACGGCCTACAATGAGCAGTTCTTC
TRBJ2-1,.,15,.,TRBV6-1,CASTKTPKGRREQFF,TGTGCCAGCACCAAGACTCCAAAAGGGCGGCGTGAGCAGTTCTTC
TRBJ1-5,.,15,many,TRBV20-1,CSARDTPTRDQPQHF,TGCAGTGCTAGAGATACGCCGACACGGGATCAGCCCCAGCATTTT
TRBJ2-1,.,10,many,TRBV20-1,CSGKGPEQFF,TGCAGTGGAAAGGGGCCTGAGCAGTTCTTC
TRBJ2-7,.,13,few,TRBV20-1,CSAVATGNSEQYF,TGCAGTGCCGTCGCTACCGGGAATAGCGAGCAGTACTTC
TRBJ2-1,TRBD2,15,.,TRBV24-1,CATSEGLAEYNEQFF,TGTGCCACCAGTGAGGGACTAGCGGAATACAATGAGCAGTTCTTC
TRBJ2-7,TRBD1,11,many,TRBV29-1,CSGKTGYEQYF,TGCAGCGGGAAGACAGGGTACGAGCAGTACTTC
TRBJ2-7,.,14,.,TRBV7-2,CASSPSRHGYEQYF,TGTGCCAGCAGTCCCTCGAGGCATGGCTACGAGCAGTACTTC
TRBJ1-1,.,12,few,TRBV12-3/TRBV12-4,CASRDKNTEAFF,TGTGCCAGCCGTGACAAGAACACTGAAGCTTTCTTT